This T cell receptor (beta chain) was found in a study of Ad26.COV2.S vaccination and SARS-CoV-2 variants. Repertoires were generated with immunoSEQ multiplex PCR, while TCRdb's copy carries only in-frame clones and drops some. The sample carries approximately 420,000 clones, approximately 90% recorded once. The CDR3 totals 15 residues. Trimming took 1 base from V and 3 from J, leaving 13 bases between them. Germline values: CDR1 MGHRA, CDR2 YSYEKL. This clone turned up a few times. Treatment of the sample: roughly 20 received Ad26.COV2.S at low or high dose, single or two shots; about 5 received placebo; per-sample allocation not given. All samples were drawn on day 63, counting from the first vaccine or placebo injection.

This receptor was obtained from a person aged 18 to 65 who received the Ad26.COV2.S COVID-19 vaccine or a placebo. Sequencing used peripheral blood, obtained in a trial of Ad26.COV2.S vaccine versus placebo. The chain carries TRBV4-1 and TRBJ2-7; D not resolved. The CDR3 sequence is CASSQGADTFYEQYF. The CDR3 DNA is TGCGCCAGCAGCCAAGGGGCAGATACTTTCTACGAGCAGTACTTC.